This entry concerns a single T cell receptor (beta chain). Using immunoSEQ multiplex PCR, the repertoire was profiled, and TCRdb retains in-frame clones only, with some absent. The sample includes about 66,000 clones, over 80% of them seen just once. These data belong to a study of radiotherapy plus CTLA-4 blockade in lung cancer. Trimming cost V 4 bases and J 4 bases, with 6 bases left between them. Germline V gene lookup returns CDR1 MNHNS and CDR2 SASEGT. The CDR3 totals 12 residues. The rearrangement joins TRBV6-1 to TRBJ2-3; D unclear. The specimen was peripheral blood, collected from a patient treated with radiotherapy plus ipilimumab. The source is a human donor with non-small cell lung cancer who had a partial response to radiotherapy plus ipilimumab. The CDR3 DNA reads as TGTGCCAGCAGTGTCTTCGCAGATACGCAGTATTTT. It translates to CASSVFADTQYF.